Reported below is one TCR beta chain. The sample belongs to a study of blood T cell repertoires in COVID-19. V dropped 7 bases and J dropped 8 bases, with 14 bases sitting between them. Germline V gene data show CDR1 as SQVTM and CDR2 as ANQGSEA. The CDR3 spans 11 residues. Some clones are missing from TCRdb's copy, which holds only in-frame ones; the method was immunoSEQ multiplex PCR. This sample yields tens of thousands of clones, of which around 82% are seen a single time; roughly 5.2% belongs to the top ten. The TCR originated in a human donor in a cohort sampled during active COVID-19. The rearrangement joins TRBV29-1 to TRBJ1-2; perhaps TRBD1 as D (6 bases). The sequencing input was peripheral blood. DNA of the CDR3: TGCAGCGCCGCACAGGGAAGAGGCTACACCTTC. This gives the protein CSAAQGRGYTF.